A selection of T cell receptor beta chains follows, all from one sample in a study of T cell repertoires in cytomegalovirus infection. No antigen has been identified for these receptors. MiXCR, run by TCRdb on the reads, gives a single entry per CDR3 protein. The table lists 570,000 or so distinct CDR3 sequences, roughly 43% of them singletons. The sequenced sample was cultured PBMCs, obtained from culture after CMV antigen stimulation. These receptors were obtained from a human donor in good health (CMV status not recorded). Some clones in this sample may be carry-over from other donors' samples. Both conserved end residues are part of each CDR3. A D gene is named only where the DNA matches it firmly. Only some rows state a clone size, as once, few, many or a class for expanded clones.

d_call: NA; clone_size: NA; j_call: TRBJ2-2; v_call: TRBV7-8; cdr3_nt: TGTGCCAGCAGCTTAGCTCGTGTCCCCACCGGGGAGCTGTTTTTT; cdr3_aa: CASSLARVPTGELFF
d_call: NA; clone_size: NA; j_call: TRBJ1-5; v_call: TRBV19; cdr3_nt: TGTGCCAGTAGTATGTATGCGAGCAGCAATCAGCCCCAGCATTTT; cdr3_aa: CASSMYASSNQPQHF
d_call: NA; clone_size: NA; j_call: TRBJ2-1; v_call: TRBV7-2; cdr3_nt: TGTGCCAGCAGCTTAGACAGATACGACAATGAGCAGTTCTTC; cdr3_aa: CASSLDRYDNEQFF
d_call: NA; clone_size: NA; j_call: TRBJ2-7; v_call: TRBV10-3; cdr3_nt: TGTGCCATAAAGACAGATCCCTTCAACGAGCAGTACTTC; cdr3_aa: CAIKTDPFNEQYF
d_call: TRBD2; clone_size: many; j_call: TRBJ2-7; v_call: TRBV7-2; cdr3_nt: TGTGCCAGCAGCTTAAAGACTAGCGCCTCCTACGAGCAGTACTTC; cdr3_aa: CASSLKTSASYEQYF
d_call: TRBD2; clone_size: NA; j_call: TRBJ2-7; v_call: TRBV12-3/TRBV12-4; cdr3_nt: TGTGCCAGCAGCGTAGTATACGGGAGGCCCGACGAGCAGTACTTC; cdr3_aa: CASSVVYGRPDEQYF
d_call: TRBD1; clone_size: NA; j_call: TRBJ1-1; v_call: TRBV7-2; cdr3_nt: TGTGCCAGCAGCATCGACAGGGACCCGGGCACTGAAGCTTTCTTT; cdr3_aa: CASSIDRDPGTEAFF
d_call: TRBD1; clone_size: NA; j_call: TRBJ2-5; v_call: TRBV28; cdr3_nt: TGTGCCAGCAGACTAGGGACAGGTCTTCGAGAGACCCAGTACTTC; cdr3_aa: CASRLGTGLRETQYF
d_call: NA; clone_size: NA; j_call: TRBJ1-6; v_call: TRBV12-3/TRBV12-4; cdr3_nt: TGTGCCAGCAGAGCCCTCGGGGTCAGCTCCTATAATTCACCCCTCCACTTT; cdr3_aa: CASRALGVSSYNSPLHF
d_call: TRBD2; clone_size: few; j_call: TRBJ2-5; v_call: TRBV7-9; cdr3_nt: TGTGCCAGCAGCCCCCGTTCAAGCGGGAGAGAGACCCAGTACTTC; cdr3_aa: CASSPRSSGRETQYF
d_call: NA; clone_size: many; j_call: TRBJ2-7; v_call: TRBV7-8; cdr3_nt: TGTGCCAGCAGCTCCGCCGGGGCAAAATACGAGCAGTACTTC; cdr3_aa: CASSSAGAKYEQYF
d_call: NA; clone_size: NA; j_call: TRBJ2-7; v_call: TRBV12-3/TRBV12-4; cdr3_nt: TGTGCCAGCAGCAAGGACTTTAGCTCCTACGAGCAGTACTTC; cdr3_aa: CASSKDFSSYEQYF
d_call: NA; clone_size: NA; j_call: TRBJ2-3; v_call: TRBV28; cdr3_nt: TGTGCCAGCAGTCGTCTGGGAAAAGATACGCAGTATTTT; cdr3_aa: CASSRLGKDTQYF
d_call: NA; clone_size: NA; j_call: TRBJ1-2; v_call: TRBV7-2; cdr3_nt: TGTGCCAGCAGCTTATATGGGCCCGGCGATGGCTACACCTTC; cdr3_aa: CASSLYGPGDGYTF
d_call: TRBD2; clone_size: few; j_call: TRBJ2-5; v_call: TRBV7-6; cdr3_nt: TGTGCCAGCAGCCCCGTAGCGGGGGGTAACTACCAAGAGACCCAGTACTTC; cdr3_aa: CASSPVAGGNYQETQYF
d_call: TRBD2; clone_size: NA; j_call: TRBJ2-2; v_call: TRBV7-2; cdr3_nt: TGTGCCAGCAGCTTACTTGGACTAGCGAACACCGGGGAGCTGTTTTTT; cdr3_aa: CASSLLGLANTGELFF
d_call: TRBD2; clone_size: NA; j_call: TRBJ2-4; v_call: TRBV6-2/TRBV6-3; cdr3_nt: TGTGCCAGCAGTCGCCCTACTAGGAGCGGGAGAGACATTCAGTACTTC; cdr3_aa: CASSRPTRSGRDIQYF
d_call: TRBD2; clone_size: NA; j_call: TRBJ2-3; v_call: TRBV5-1; cdr3_nt: TGCGCCAGCAGCTTGGACCCTAGCGGGGGGAAGAGCACAAATACGCAGTATTTT; cdr3_aa: CASSLDPSGGKSTNTQYF
d_call: NA; clone_size: many; j_call: TRBJ1-4; v_call: TRBV7-2; cdr3_nt: TGTGCCAGCAGTCTTACCCGGGCCAATAATGAAAAACTGTTTTTT; cdr3_aa: CASSLTRANNEKLFF
d_call: TRBD1; clone_size: NA; j_call: TRBJ2-7; v_call: TRBV7-2; cdr3_nt: TGTGCCAGCAGCCCGGGGGACAGGTCCTACGAGCAGTACTTC; cdr3_aa: CASSPGDRSYEQYF
d_call: TRBD1; clone_size: few; j_call: TRBJ1-1; v_call: TRBV7-2; cdr3_nt: TGTGCCAGCAACCTGAGGGACAGAACGCCCGAAGCTTTCTTT; cdr3_aa: CASNLRDRTPEAFF
d_call: NA; clone_size: NA; j_call: TRBJ2-1; v_call: TRBV12-3/TRBV12-4; cdr3_nt: TGTGCCAGCAGTGGGCTAGCACCTTACAATGAGCAGTTCTTC; cdr3_aa: CASSGLAPYNEQFF
d_call: NA; clone_size: NA; j_call: TRBJ1-5; v_call: TRBV6-1; cdr3_nt: TGTGCCAGCAGTGTCCCCCCAGGAAGCAATCAGCCCCAGCATTTT; cdr3_aa: CASSVPPGSNQPQHF
d_call: NA; clone_size: NA; j_call: TRBJ1-1; v_call: TRBV6-2/TRBV6-3; cdr3_nt: TGTGCCAGCAGCGGAGCCATGAACACTGAAGCTTTCTTT; cdr3_aa: CASSGAMNTEAFF
d_call: TRBD2; clone_size: NA; j_call: TRBJ2-1; v_call: TRBV19; cdr3_nt: TGTGCCAGTAGTGAGTTAGCGGGAGATCCCGTTAATGAGCAGTTCTTC; cdr3_aa: CASSELAGDPVNEQFF
d_call: NA; clone_size: NA; j_call: TRBJ1-2; v_call: TRBV19; cdr3_nt: TGTGCCAGTAGTATTAAGTCCAGGGGCAACGGCTACACCTTC; cdr3_aa: CASSIKSRGNGYTF
d_call: TRBD2; clone_size: NA; j_call: TRBJ2-5; v_call: TRBV7-6; cdr3_nt: TGTGCCAGCAGCTCGGGACTAGCGGGAGTGGAAGAGACCCAGTACTTC; cdr3_aa: CASSSGLAGVEETQYF
d_call: NA; clone_size: NA; j_call: TRBJ1-5; v_call: TRBV27; cdr3_nt: TGTGCCAGCAGGGGGGGGTTCAATCAGCCCCAGCATTTT; cdr3_aa: CASRGGFNQPQHF
d_call: TRBD2; clone_size: NA; j_call: TRBJ2-5; v_call: TRBV5-4; cdr3_nt: TGTGCCAGCACCAATTGGGGGGGACTACAAGAGACCCAGTACTTC; cdr3_aa: CASTNWGGLQETQYF
d_call: NA; clone_size: few; j_call: TRBJ2-7; v_call: TRBV7-8; cdr3_nt: TGTGCCAGCAGCTTAATCCCCCAAAAGATTGGGTACGAGCAGTACTTC; cdr3_aa: CASSLIPQKIGYEQYF
d_call: TRBD1; clone_size: NA; j_call: TRBJ2-1; v_call: TRBV4-1; cdr3_nt: TGCGCCAGCAGCCAAGTGGGACAGCCCAATGAGCAGTTCTTC; cdr3_aa: CASSQVGQPNEQFF
d_call: NA; clone_size: many; j_call: TRBJ2-7; v_call: TRBV28; cdr3_nt: TGTGCCAGCAGTTCGGGACAAACCTACGAGCAGTACTTC; cdr3_aa: CASSSGQTYEQYF
d_call: NA; clone_size: NA; j_call: TRBJ1-4; v_call: TRBV4-1; cdr3_nt: TGCGCCAGCAGCCATGCTAGACAGAGTAATGAAAAACTGTTTTTT; cdr3_aa: CASSHARQSNEKLFF
d_call: TRBD1; clone_size: few; j_call: TRBJ1-6; v_call: TRBV7-6; cdr3_nt: TGTGCCAGCAGCCCCCTTCCGGGACAGGGGATACAACCCCTCCACTTT; cdr3_aa: CASSPLPGQGIQPLHF
d_call: NA; clone_size: once; j_call: TRBJ2-7; v_call: TRBV2; cdr3_nt: TGTGCCAGCACTATGGGACTCGTAGGAAACGAGCAGTACTTC; cdr3_aa: CASTMGLVGNEQYF
d_call: NA; clone_size: few; j_call: TRBJ2-7; v_call: TRBV12-3/TRBV12-4; cdr3_nt: TGTGCCAGCAGTTTCCGAATCAGCAGCAACGAGCAGTACTTC; cdr3_aa: CASSFRISSNEQYF
d_call: NA; clone_size: NA; j_call: TRBJ1-2; v_call: TRBV6-6; cdr3_nt: TGTGCCAGCAGTTACCCCCCCCAGGGGAGGAAACATGGCTACACCTTC; cdr3_aa: CASSYPPQGRKHGYTF
d_call: TRBD2; clone_size: few; j_call: TRBJ2-5; v_call: TRBV7-7; cdr3_nt: TGTGCCAGCAGCCAAGCGGGAGTAGGGGAGACCCAGTACTTC; cdr3_aa: CASSQAGVGETQYF
d_call: NA; clone_size: NA; j_call: TRBJ2-1; v_call: TRBV20-1; cdr3_nt: TGCAGTGCTAGAGGACACAGGGATTCCAGCTCCTACAATGAGCAGTTCTTC; cdr3_aa: CSARGHRDSSSYNEQFF
d_call: NA; clone_size: NA; j_call: TRBJ1-1; v_call: TRBV7-1; cdr3_nt: TGTGCCAGCAGCACCCTGGGGGGGGGGAACACTGAAGCTTTCTTT; cdr3_aa: CASSTLGGGNTEAFF
d_call: NA; clone_size: NA; j_call: TRBJ1-4; v_call: TRBV7-9; cdr3_nt: TGTGCCAGCAGTTACTCCGAGGCAACAACTAATGAAAAACTGTTTTTT; cdr3_aa: CASSYSEATTNEKLFF
d_call: NA; clone_size: NA; j_call: TRBJ1-6; v_call: TRBV12-3/TRBV12-4; cdr3_nt: TGTGCCAGCAGTTTGGCAGGGGCTTTTAATTCACCCCTCCACTTT; cdr3_aa: CASSLAGAFNSPLHF
d_call: NA; clone_size: NA; j_call: TRBJ2-4; v_call: TRBV2; cdr3_nt: TGTGCCAGCAGTGAAGAGGGTAGGGGGGGCGGCATTCAGTACTTC; cdr3_aa: CASSEEGRGGGIQYF
d_call: NA; clone_size: NA; j_call: TRBJ1-4; v_call: TRBV15; cdr3_nt: TGTGCCACGCAGACCGACCTGGTGGGTGAAAAACTGTTTTTT; cdr3_aa: CATQTDLVGEKLFF
d_call: NA; clone_size: NA; j_call: TRBJ1-5; v_call: TRBV12-3/TRBV12-4; cdr3_nt: TGTGCCAGCTCGGACGGCGCCCGGCCCCAGCATTTT; cdr3_aa: CASSDGARPQHF
d_call: TRBD2; clone_size: NA; j_call: TRBJ2-1; v_call: TRBV11-2; cdr3_nt: TGTGCCAGCAGCCTTAGCGGGGAGGGTGAGCAGTTCTTC; cdr3_aa: CASSLSGEGEQFF
d_call: NA; clone_size: NA; j_call: TRBJ2-7; v_call: TRBV6-1; cdr3_nt: TGTGCCAGCAGTGGCAGAGGCGGTAAACGCTCCTACGAGCAGTACTTC; cdr3_aa: CASSGRGGKRSYEQYF
d_call: TRBD2; clone_size: few; j_call: TRBJ2-1; v_call: TRBV12-3/TRBV12-4; cdr3_nt: TGTGCCAGCAGTTTATTGGGGGGGATCGATGAGCAGTTCTTC; cdr3_aa: CASSLLGGIDEQFF
d_call: NA; clone_size: few; j_call: TRBJ1-3; v_call: TRBV7-8; cdr3_nt: TGTGCCAGCAGCTTAGGGGTAGGGGGAAAAGGAAACACCATATATTTT; cdr3_aa: CASSLGVGGKGNTIYF
d_call: TRBD2; clone_size: NA; j_call: TRBJ2-2; v_call: TRBV7-2; cdr3_nt: TGTGCCAGCAGCTTGGCACTAGCGGCCGGGGAGCTGTTTTTT; cdr3_aa: CASSLALAAGELFF